These 19 T cell receptor beta chains share one sample of origin, sequenced in a study of shared clonotypes between healthy human individuals. The method was immunoSEQ multiplex PCR; TCRdb's version includes in-frame clones alone and lacks a portion of them. The sample yields hundreds of thousands of clones, about 80% seen once. Material: PBMCs. The receptors shown here come from a woman in her thirties or forties in good health. Some clones in this sample may be carry-over from other donors' samples.

In DNA, the CDR3 is TGTGCCACCAGCAGATCAGTGAACACTGAAGCTTTCTTT. It yields the protein CATSRSVNTEAFF. The rearrangement links TRBV15 to TRBJ1-1; no firm D call. The ends were cut back, 2 bases at V and 0 bases at J, with 4 bases in the middle. The length of the CDR3 is 13 residues. Germline CDR1 LNHNV, CDR2 YYDKDF (reference sequence).

The V gene is TRBV29-1, the J gene TRBJ2-7; 9 bases are shared with TRBD2. Germline CDR1 reads SQVTM; CDR2 reads ANQGSEA. CDR3 length equals 13 residues. V shed 8 bases and J 7 bases; nucleotides not matched to a gene: 12. CDR3 DNA: TGCAGCTCCCTGGAGAGCGGGGGGTTGGAGCAGTACTTC. Amino acids: CSSLESGGLEQYF.

The chain has TRBV7-3 and TRBJ2-2; D is possibly TRBD1 (5 bases). V lost 1 base and J 2 bases, leaving 11 bases between the germline ends. The CDR3 is 16 amino acids. Germline CDR1 SGHTA, CDR2 FQGTGA. The CDR3 bases are TGTGCCAGCAGCTTAATGCGGACATCAAACACCGGGGAGCTGTTTTTT. Protein: CASSLMRTSNTGELFF.

Only one count was recorded for this clone. This chain joins TRBV30 and TRBJ1-6, with 8 bases aligning to TRBD1. V lost 1 base to trimming and J lost 10 bases; unmatched junction nucleotides: 9. The CDR3 spans 15 residues. From germline, CDR1 is GTSNPN and CDR2 SVGIG (reference sequence). CDR3 nucleotides: TGTGCCTGGAGTGCCCTTACAGGGGGTTGGTCACCCCTCCACTTT. This translates into CAWSALTGGWSPLHF.

In DNA form, the CDR3 reads TGTGCCAGCAACCGGTCCGTTAGCTCCTACAATGAGCAGTTCTTC. Its translation: CASNRSVSSYNEQFF. V and J are TRBV21-1 and TRBJ2-1; TRBD2, the D gene given by the table, was not confirmed from the DNA. TRBV21-1 is described as a pseudogene. CDR3 length: 15 residues.

With respect to this clone: Other DNA sequences of this sample code for an identical CDR3. The chain links TRBV28 to TRBJ2-7; D is undetermined. Trimming stripped 1 base from V and 0 bases from J, with 1 base between. This CDR3 spans 12 amino acids. Looked up from germline, CDR1 is MDHEN and CDR2 is SYDVKM. The CDR3 DNA reads TGTGCCAGCAGTTTATCCTCCTACGAGCAGTACTTC. The encoded protein is CASSLSSYEQYF.

The chain employs TRBV7-2 and TRBJ1-5; D not certain. Germline loops: CDR1 SGHTA, CDR2 FQGNSA. The CDR3 consists of 13 residues. V lost 6 bases and J 1 base, leaving 7 bases between the germline ends. The CDR3 DNA is TGTGCCAGCAGTCAGCAGAGCAATCAGCCCCAGCATTTT. Translated: CASSQQSNQPQHF.

This clone was seen a handful of times. DNA for the CDR3: TGTGCCAGCACCCCCGGGACAGGGACCACGAACATTCAGTACTTC. Translating gives CASTPGTGTTNIQYF. The J gene is TRBJ2-4, the V gene TRBV27; 9 bases are a match to TRBD1. CDR1 MNHEY and CDR2 SMNVEV come from the germline V gene (reference sequence). V was pared by 7 bases and J by 7 bases, with 11 bases of the junction left unmatched. CDR3 length: 15 amino acids.

The CDR3 loop reads CASSIGGYDPAFF. In DNA form, the CDR3 reads TGTGCCAGTAGTATAGGAGGGTATGATCCGGCTTTCTTT. The chain links TRBV19 to TRBJ1-1; D call uncertain. Trimming removed 1 base from V and 11 bases from J, with 14 bases in between. The CDR3 extends over 13 amino acids. Germline lookup yields CDR1 LNHDA and CDR2 SQIVND (reference sequence).

V and J are TRBV6-5 and TRBJ2-7, with D tentatively TRBD1 or TRBD2 (5 bases each). Germline V gene lookup returns CDR1 MNHEY and CDR2 SVGAGI. The CDR3 totals 13 residues. Trimming shortened V by 6 bases and J by 1 base, and 10 bases separated the two germline ends. Written as DNA, the CDR3 is TGTGCCAGCAGGCCGGGACCTTCCTACGAGCAGTACTTC. Its translation: CASRPGPSYEQYF.

The rearrangement uses TRBV7-8 and TRBJ2-1, with TRBD2 matching over 7 bases. This CDR3 region has 17 residues. The germline V gene has CDR1 SGHVS and CDR2 FQNEAQ. V shed 5 bases, J shed 1 base, and the junction held 11 bases outside the gene matches. DNA of the CDR3: TGTGCCAGCAGCCGCGCACCGGGAGCGGGATCCTACAATGAGCAGTTCTTC. Residues: CASSRAPGAGSYNEQFF.

The chain employs TRBV7-2 and TRBJ2-7; D is undetermined. CDR3 size: 15 residues. From germline, CDR1 is SGHTA and CDR2 FQGNSA. V lost 1 base, J lost 0 bases, and 10 bases lay in between. CDR3 nucleotides: TGTGCCAGCAGCTTAGACCGGGCTACCTCCTACGAGCAGTACTTC. Translated, it gives CASSLDRATSYEQYF.

The chain is built from TRBV27 and TRBJ1-2; 9 nucleotides align to TRBD1. The CDR3 loop spans 13 amino acids. V was pared by 6 bases and J by 9 bases, with 8 bases of the junction left unmatched. Germline V gene lookup returns CDR1 MNHEY and CDR2 SMNVEV (reference sequence). DNA for the CDR3: TGTGCCAGCAGACAGACAGGGGGTGTTAGCTACACCTTC. It yields the protein CASRQTGGVSYTF.

The chain employs TRBV6-6 and TRBJ1-2; D not certain. Trimming pared 0 bases from V and 7 bases from J, leaving 9 bases between. The CDR3 totals 13 residues. CDR1 MNHNY and CDR2 SVGAGI come from the germline V gene (reference sequence). This CDR3 is CASSYSGFLGYTF. CDR3 in DNA: TGTGCCAGCAGTTACTCTGGGTTTCTTGGCTACACCTTC.

The gene calls are TRBV7-9 and TRBJ1-1; possible D gene TRBD1, 5 bases. The germline V gene has CDR1 SEHNR and CDR2 FQNEAQ (reference sequence). V was pared by 5 bases and J by 1 base, with 11 bases between. CDR3 length equals 14 residues. The CDR3 sequence is CASSRIGQNTEAFF. DNA of the CDR3: TGTGCCAGCAGCCGAATTGGACAGAACACTGAAGCTTTCTTT.

The genes are TRBV7-2 and TRBJ1-5, with D uncertain. The CDR3 has 14 amino acids. V was cut by 6 bases and J by 0 bases, with 9 bases left in between. Germline V gene sequence: CDR1 SGHTA, CDR2 FQGNSA. The CDR3 nucleotides are TGTGCCAGCAGTCTGAGGCTTAGCAATCAGCCCCAGCATTTT. It yields the protein CASSLRLSNQPQHF.

A few counts support this clone. The V gene is TRBV6-1, the J gene TRBJ2-1; the D gene is possibly TRBD1 (6 bases). The CDR3 is made up of 13 amino acids. Germline loops: CDR1 MNHNS, CDR2 SASEGT. V lost 5 bases to trimming and J lost 7 bases, with 12 bases between them. This CDR3 reads CASSLRGENEQFF. DNA of the CDR3: TGTGCCAGCAGTCTCAGGGGCGAGAATGAGCAGTTCTTC.

DNA of the CDR3: TGTGCCAGTAGTACGGGTGGCACCTCCCGGGACAGAAGACTAGCGGGATTCTACGAGCAGTACTTC. It translates to CASSTGGTSRDRRLAGFYEQYF. J is TRBJ2-7 and V is TRBV19, with 11 bases fitting TRBD2. The CDR3 loop spans 22 amino acids. Germline V gives CDR1 LNHDA, CDR2 SQIVND (reference sequence). J was trimmed by 3 bases and V by 4 bases; bases with no gene match: 26.

The V gene is TRBV29-1, the J gene TRBJ2-7; D ambiguous. The germline V gene has CDR1 SQVTM and CDR2 ANQGSEA. The CDR3 covers 12 residues. With 8 bases removed from V and 1 base from J, the gap between germline ends came to 12 bases. The CDR3 nucleotides are TGCAGCTTCCAGACAAATTCCTACGAGCAGTACTTC. Protein: CSFQTNSYEQYF.